Following are 10 T cell receptor beta chains from one sample sequenced in a study of T cell clonality in common variable immunodeficiency. Sequencing used immunoSEQ multiplex PCR; TCRdb keeps in-frame clones, though not all of them. The sample counts around 60,000 clones, none seen once; the ten largest own about 1.8%. Sequences were obtained from peripheral blood mononuclear cells. The receptors here all came from a person between 18 and 70 years old in good health.

In its sample, this clone was seen many times. The CDR3 goes on 3 residues after the read ends, and that part is filled in from the germline J gene. The V call is TRBV9, the J call TRBJ1-2, with 10 bases identical to TRBD1. This CDR3 is built from 14 residues. Germline V lookup: CDR1 SGDLS, CDR2 YYNGEE. The V segment lost 2 bases and the J segment 6 bases; nucleotides outside the gene matches: 4. The CDR3 reads CASSVSGTGDGYTF. The sequenced part of the CDR3 DNA is TGTGCCAGCAGCGTCAGCGGGACAGGGGATGGC. Filled out from reference TRBV9 and TRBJ1-2, the complete variable domain reads DSGVTQTPKHLITATGQRVTLRCSPRSGDLSVYWYQQSLDQGLQFLIQYYNGEERAKGNILERFSAQQFPDLHSELNLSSLELGDSALYFCASSVSGTGDGYTFGSGTRLTVV.

This clone showed up many times. The CDR3 end is not reached by the read, which stops 3 residues before it; the germline J gene fills it in. The chain joins TRBV5-1 to TRBJ2-7; 9 bases match TRBD1. Looked up from germline, CDR1 is SGHRS and CDR2 is YFSETQ. This CDR3 region has 16 residues. Germline trimming cut 0 bases from V and 4 bases from J; bases unmatched to any gene: 8. The sequenced part of the CDR3 DNA is TGCGCCAGCAGCTTGGCGGCCGGGACAGGGATTTACGAG. The encoded protein is CASSLAAGTGIYE. The complete CDR3 sequence is CASSLAAGTGIYEQYF.

This clone was counted at least ten times. The sequenced fragment ends 3 residues before the CDR3 boundary, so the rest is inferred from the germline J gene. The rearrangement uses TRBV5-4 and TRBJ2-5; TRBD2 aligns across 10 bases. Germline V gives CDR1 SGHNT, CDR2 YYREEE (reference sequence). J lost 1 base, V lost 4 bases, and 7 bases had no gene match. This CDR3 comprises 16 residues. This CDR3 is CASSTPAGGTQETQYF. The CDR3 bases that were read are TGTGCCAGCAGCACCCCAGCGGGAGGGACCCAAGAGACC.

The sequenced part of the CDR3 DNA is TGCGCCAGCACCCCCGTCAGGACTAGCGGTCATAAAAGAAATGAG. Amino acid sequence: CASTPVRTSGHKRNE. The whole CDR3 sequence is CASTPVRTSGHKRNEQFF. The chain combines TRBV5-1 with TRBJ2-1; 10 positions match TRBD2. The read ends 3 residues early relative to the CDR3; the germline J gene fills the gap. From germline, CDR1 is SGHRS and CDR2 YFSETQ. The CDR3 extends over 18 amino acids. V was clipped by 6 bases and J by 7 bases; unmatched bases: 19.

This clone appeared many times. The CDR3 end is not reached by the read, which stops 3 residues before it; the germline J gene fills it in. The chain couples TRBV2 to TRBJ1-1; D gene ambiguous. Germline V lookup: CDR1 SNHLY, CDR2 FYNNEI. The CDR3 has 19 amino acids. The ends were cut back, 6 bases at V and 5 bases at J, with 31 bases in the middle. CDR3 DNA, as far as it was read: TGTGCCAGCAGCGAAAACTCACTCGGTATCATAGGGTTGGTAACTGAA. Protein: CASSENSLGIIGLVTE. The CDR3 reads in full as CASSENSLGIIGLVTEAFF.

This clone was counted many times. Sequencing ends 3 residues short of the CDR3 end; the germline J gene provides the rest. This chain links TRBV6-2 or TRBV6-3 with TRBJ2-6; 8 nucleotides align to TRBD2. Germline V CDR1 and CDR2: MNHEY, SVGEGT. The ends lost 5 bases at V and 3 bases at J; junction bases unmatched: 9. The CDR3 sequence is 17 residues long. CDR3 DNA, as far as it was read: TGTGCCAGCAGTCTCCCGGGACTAGGCTTTGGGGCCAACGTC. Encoded protein: CASSLPGLGFGANV. In full, the CDR3 is CASSLPGLGFGANVLTF.

The table lists this clone with many counts. The DNA ends 3 residues before the CDR3 does, and the rest of the CDR3 is filled in from the germline J gene. This chain uses TRBV15 with TRBJ1-4; D remains ambiguous. V lost 6 bases and J lost 4, with 6 bases in between. This CDR3 has 12 residues. In germline, CDR1 is LNHNV, CDR2 YYDKDF (reference sequence). CDR3 DNA (partial): TGTGCCACCAGGCGGAGTAATGAAAAA. Encoded protein: CATRRSNEK. The whole CDR3 is CATRRSNEKLFF. Using reference TRBV15 and TRBJ1-4 for the parts outside the CDR3, the full variable domain is DAMVIQNPRYQVTQFGKPVTLSCSQTLNHNVMYWYQQKSSQAPKLLFHYYDKDFNNEADTPDNFQSRRPNTSFCFLDIRSPGLGDTAMYLCATRRSNEKLFFGSGTQLSVL.

In its sample, this clone was seen many times. The read gets to within 3 residues of the CDR3 end, and the germline J gene fills in the rest. The rearrangement links TRBV20-1 to TRBJ2-5; 9 positions agree with TRBD2. Trimming removed 3 bases from V and 5 bases from J; junction bases left unmatched: 10. The CDR3 is 15 amino acids. Germline V gene data show CDR1 as DFQATT and CDR2 as SNEGSKA (reference sequence). The sequenced part of the CDR3 DNA is TGCAGTGCTAGGGCTATAAGCGGGAGGAAGGAGACC. Translating gives CSARAISGRKET. The whole CDR3 reads CSARAISGRKETQYF.

This clone was seen many times. The CDR3 end is not reached by the read, which stops 3 residues before it; the germline J gene fills it in. The chain links TRBV2 to TRBJ1-5; the D gene is possibly TRBD1 (5 bases). The CDR3 extends over 13 amino acids. Trimming shortened V by 7 bases and J by 4 bases, and 11 bases separated the two germline ends. From germline, CDR1 is SNHLY and CDR2 FYNNEI. CDR3 residues: CASTLDINQPQHF. The sequenced part of the CDR3 DNA is TGTGCCAGCACTTTGGACATTAATCAGCCC.

This clone has a count of ten or more. Read sequence stops 3 residues before the CDR3 end, and the germline J gene provides the missing end. The gene calls are TRBV30 and TRBJ1-1; D gene ambiguous. Trimming took off 4 bases at V and 4 bases at J, with 10 bases between the two ends. Germline V lookup: CDR1 GTSNPN, CDR2 SVGIG (reference sequence). This CDR3 comprises 12 residues. The CDR3 reads CAWKGSGTEAFF. CDR3 DNA (partial): TGTGCCTGGAAGGGTTCAGGCACTGAA.